Each of the 18 T cell receptor beta chains below was sequenced from the same sample in a study of T cells in Graves' hyperthyroidism and ophthalmopathy. Amplification yielded TCR beta CDR3 regions, with RNA transcripts as the source. The TCR CDR3 first-round RT-PCR relied on the HTBI primer set. TCRdb called the multiplex PCR reads again in MiXCR, with one record for every CDR3 protein. The data hold roughly 200,000 distinct CDR3 sequences, with less than 20% observed a single time. What was sequenced was blood. Receptors were obtained from a woman in her forties or fifties with Graves' hyperthyroidism.

In this sample, this clonotype turned up many times. The chain combines TRBV7-3 with TRBJ2-7, with TRBD2 matching 9 bases. The germline gives CDR1 SGHTA, CDR2 FQGTGA. The CDR3 is 20 residues long. V lost 5 bases and J lost 3; bases outside the gene matches: 23. CDR3 DNA sequence: TGTGCCAGCAGCCCCCGGACGCTCCATCGCAGACTAGCGGACCTCTACGAGCAGTACTTC. Translation: CASSPRTLHRRLADLYEQYF.

The chain couples TRBV28 to TRBJ1-2, with D perhaps matching TRBD1 (5 bases). The V and J ends lost 3 bases and 7 bases respectively, with 15 bases between them. The CDR3 is made up of 14 amino acids. The germline CDR1 and CDR2 sequences are MDHEN and SYDVKM. In nucleotides, the CDR3 is TGTGCCAGCAGTTTGGCAGGGCCCAATGGTGGCTACACCTTC. Translated, it gives CASSLAGPNGGYTF.

This clonotype was counted a few times. The genes are TRBV28 and TRBJ2-5; TRBD2 might be the D (7 bases). The CDR3 consists of 17 residues. The germline gives CDR1 MDHEN, CDR2 SYDVKM. The ends were cut back, 1 base at V and 5 bases at J, with 20 bases in the middle. CDR3 in amino acids: CASSLLGGGVLQETQYF. In DNA form, the CDR3 reads TGTGCCAGCAGTTTATTGGGGGGGGGCGTTCTGCAGGAGACCCAGTACTTC.

This clonotype was seen only a few times. The chain uses TRBV6-1 and TRBJ1-5, with D unresolved. The germline V gene encodes CDR1 MNHNS and CDR2 SASEGT. V lost 5 bases and J 0 bases, leaving 8 bases between the germline ends. This CDR3 is 14 amino acids long. CDR3 sequence reads: CASSPTYSNQPQHF. DNA of the CDR3: TGTGCCAGCAGTCCGACCTATAGCAATCAGCCCCAGCATTTT.

This clonotype was counted many times. The V and J genes are TRBV3-1 and TRBJ1-1; a possible D gene is TRBD1 (6 bases). CDR1 is LGHDT and CDR2 is YNNKEL in the germline V gene (reference sequence). CDR3 length equals 13 residues. The ends were cut back, 6 bases at V and 8 bases at J, with 16 bases in the middle. The CDR3 DNA reads TGTGCCAGCAGACCCAGGGGCTCATCCGAAGCTTTCTTT. Translation: CASRPRGSSEAFF.

This clonotype was seen more than once but under ten times. V usage is TRBV7-8 and J usage is TRBJ2-2; 7 bases line up with TRBD1. CDR1 and CDR2 from the germline V gene are SGHVS and FQNEAQ. The CDR3 has 18 residues. The V and J ends lost 1 base and 1 base, in that order; junction bases with no gene match: 9. The chain's CDR3 is CASSLVGGLTRNTGELFF. CDR3 nucleotide sequence: TGTGCCAGCAGCTTAGTAGGGGGCCTTACTAGGAACACCGGGGAGCTGTTTTTT.

The chain has TRBV18 and TRBJ1-1, with TRBD1 identical over 9 bases. This CDR3 comprises 16 residues. Germline assignment: CDR1 KGHSH and CDR2 LQKENI. The V and J ends lost 4 bases and 7 bases, in that order; junction bases with no gene match: 13. The DNA for the CDR3 is TGTGCCAGCTCACTGAAAGAGACAGGGGGAGGGGTTGAAGCTTTCTTT. This encodes CASSLKETGGGVEAFF.

At least ten counts were recorded for this clonotype. The chain employs TRBV20-1 and TRBJ2-7; 8 bases are a match to TRBD1. Unmatched junction bases numbered 11, after V lost 8 bases and J lost 2 bases. Germline V gene lookup returns CDR1 DFQATT and CDR2 SNEGSKA (reference sequence). There are 14 residues in the CDR3. The CDR3: CSSTGGRSPYEQYF. As DNA, the CDR3 is TGCAGTTCAACAGGGGGTCGAAGCCCCTACGAGCAGTACTTC.

This clonotype is a singleton in its sample. Given a much more abundant clone one base away, this may be a read error. The chain couples TRBV30 to TRBJ2-5; possible D gene TRBD1, 6 bases. The CDR3 loop spans 12 amino acids. Germline V gene sequence: CDR1 GTSNPN, CDR2 SVGIG (reference sequence). This CDR3 is CAWSVGGEAQYF. CDR3 sequence (DNA): TGTGCCTGGAGTGTAGGGGGAGAGGCCCAGTACTTC. Full variable domain (rest looked up from reference TRBV30 and TRBJ2-5): SQTIHQWPATLVQPVGSPLSLECTVEGTSNPNLYWYRQAAGRGLQLLFYSVGIGQISSEVPQNLSASRPQDRQFILSSKKLLLSDSGFYLCAWSVGGEAQYFGPGTRLLVL.

This sequence joins TRBV6-9 and TRBJ1-2; the match to TRBD1 covers 7 bases. V lost 3 bases and J lost 3; bases outside the gene matches: 19. This CDR3 comprises 19 residues. The germline V gene encodes CDR1 MNHGY and CDR2 SVAAGI. CDR3 nucleotide sequence: TGTGCCAGCAGTTACTCGAACCGGGACAGCGCCCTTCTCTACTATGGCTACACCTTC. Translated: CASSYSNRDSALLYYGYTF.

This clonotype was counted at least ten times. The chain couples TRBV12-3 or TRBV12-4 to TRBJ2-1; 9 bases line up with TRBD1. CDR3 length: 16 residues. The trim removed 5 bases at V and 4 bases at J, leaving 9 bases unmatched. CDR3 DNA: TGTGCCAGCAGTCAAGGGACAGGGTGGAATTACAATGAGCAGTTCTTC. Protein product: CASSQGTGWNYNEQFF.

This clonotype has just a few counts. The V gene is TRBV7-3, the J gene TRBJ2-2; D is ambiguous. V was cut by 1 base and J by 1 base, with 4 bases left in between. Per germline, CDR1 SGHTA and CDR2 FQGTGA. The CDR3 spans 14 residues. Here the CDR3 reads CASSLSWNTGELFF. In DNA form, the CDR3 reads TGTGCCAGCAGCTTAAGCTGGAACACCGGGGAGCTGTTTTTT.

This clonotype was recorded at least ten times. The chain has TRBV29-1 and TRBJ1-1; D unclear. The V end lost 2 bases, the J end lost 5 bases, and 6 bases lay between the germline ends. Per germline, CDR1 SQVTM and CDR2 ANQGSEA. This CDR3 is built from 11 residues. This CDR3 is CSVEFVTEAFF. The CDR3, as DNA: TGCAGCGTTGAATTCGTGACTGAAGCTTTCTTT.

This clonotype showed up just a few times. This chain links TRBV5-1 with TRBJ2-7; possible D gene TRBD2, 5 bases. The germline gives CDR1 SGHRS, CDR2 YFSETQ. Trimming removed 5 bases from V and 0 bases from J, with 24 bases in between. This CDR3 has 18 amino acids. CDR3 amino acids: CASSSSGSGQPSSYEQYF. CDR3 in DNA: TGCGCCAGCAGTAGCTCGGGGAGCGGCCAGCCGAGCTCCTACGAGCAGTACTTC.

This clonotype was seen a single time. The V and J genes are TRBV12-3 or TRBV12-4 and TRBJ2-7, with 12 bases lining up with TRBD2. V lost 4 bases, J lost 4 bases, and 11 bases stayed unmatched. This CDR3 has 17 residues. The CDR3 protein is CASSYGISSGRGYEQYF. CDR3 in DNA: TGTGCCAGCAGTTATGGGATATCTAGCGGGAGGGGTTACGAGCAGTACTTC.

This clonotype has a count of ten or more. This chain joins TRBV20-1 and TRBJ1-2, with D uncertain. CDR1 is DFQATT and CDR2 is SNEGSKA in the germline V gene (reference sequence). Between the trimmed V and J ends, which lost 5 bases and 5 bases, there was a span of 12 bases. The CDR3 spans 12 residues. This CDR3 is CSAHNKNYGYTF. CDR3 nucleotide sequence: TGCAGTGCTCATAACAAGAATTATGGCTACACCTTC.

In this sample, this clonotype turned up many times. The chain links TRBV2 to TRBJ2-5, with 7 positions matching TRBD2. This CDR3 region has 13 residues. The V gene's germline CDR1 is SNHLY and CDR2 FYNNEI. V was clipped by 7 bases and J by 2 bases; unmatched bases: 4. The chain's CDR3 is CASNRDYQETQYF. CDR3 bases: TGTGCCAGCAACCGGGACTATCAAGAGACCCAGTACTTC.

This clonotype appeared a few times. The rearrangement links TRBV4-1 to TRBJ1-2; D not resolved. From germline, CDR1 is MGHRA and CDR2 YSYEKL. The length of the CDR3 is 14 residues. V was clipped by 8 bases and J by 1 base, with 14 bases between them. This chain's CDR3 is CASRPGLGNYGYTF. The CDR3 bases are TGCGCCAGCCGGCCCGGTTTGGGTAACTATGGCTACACCTTC.